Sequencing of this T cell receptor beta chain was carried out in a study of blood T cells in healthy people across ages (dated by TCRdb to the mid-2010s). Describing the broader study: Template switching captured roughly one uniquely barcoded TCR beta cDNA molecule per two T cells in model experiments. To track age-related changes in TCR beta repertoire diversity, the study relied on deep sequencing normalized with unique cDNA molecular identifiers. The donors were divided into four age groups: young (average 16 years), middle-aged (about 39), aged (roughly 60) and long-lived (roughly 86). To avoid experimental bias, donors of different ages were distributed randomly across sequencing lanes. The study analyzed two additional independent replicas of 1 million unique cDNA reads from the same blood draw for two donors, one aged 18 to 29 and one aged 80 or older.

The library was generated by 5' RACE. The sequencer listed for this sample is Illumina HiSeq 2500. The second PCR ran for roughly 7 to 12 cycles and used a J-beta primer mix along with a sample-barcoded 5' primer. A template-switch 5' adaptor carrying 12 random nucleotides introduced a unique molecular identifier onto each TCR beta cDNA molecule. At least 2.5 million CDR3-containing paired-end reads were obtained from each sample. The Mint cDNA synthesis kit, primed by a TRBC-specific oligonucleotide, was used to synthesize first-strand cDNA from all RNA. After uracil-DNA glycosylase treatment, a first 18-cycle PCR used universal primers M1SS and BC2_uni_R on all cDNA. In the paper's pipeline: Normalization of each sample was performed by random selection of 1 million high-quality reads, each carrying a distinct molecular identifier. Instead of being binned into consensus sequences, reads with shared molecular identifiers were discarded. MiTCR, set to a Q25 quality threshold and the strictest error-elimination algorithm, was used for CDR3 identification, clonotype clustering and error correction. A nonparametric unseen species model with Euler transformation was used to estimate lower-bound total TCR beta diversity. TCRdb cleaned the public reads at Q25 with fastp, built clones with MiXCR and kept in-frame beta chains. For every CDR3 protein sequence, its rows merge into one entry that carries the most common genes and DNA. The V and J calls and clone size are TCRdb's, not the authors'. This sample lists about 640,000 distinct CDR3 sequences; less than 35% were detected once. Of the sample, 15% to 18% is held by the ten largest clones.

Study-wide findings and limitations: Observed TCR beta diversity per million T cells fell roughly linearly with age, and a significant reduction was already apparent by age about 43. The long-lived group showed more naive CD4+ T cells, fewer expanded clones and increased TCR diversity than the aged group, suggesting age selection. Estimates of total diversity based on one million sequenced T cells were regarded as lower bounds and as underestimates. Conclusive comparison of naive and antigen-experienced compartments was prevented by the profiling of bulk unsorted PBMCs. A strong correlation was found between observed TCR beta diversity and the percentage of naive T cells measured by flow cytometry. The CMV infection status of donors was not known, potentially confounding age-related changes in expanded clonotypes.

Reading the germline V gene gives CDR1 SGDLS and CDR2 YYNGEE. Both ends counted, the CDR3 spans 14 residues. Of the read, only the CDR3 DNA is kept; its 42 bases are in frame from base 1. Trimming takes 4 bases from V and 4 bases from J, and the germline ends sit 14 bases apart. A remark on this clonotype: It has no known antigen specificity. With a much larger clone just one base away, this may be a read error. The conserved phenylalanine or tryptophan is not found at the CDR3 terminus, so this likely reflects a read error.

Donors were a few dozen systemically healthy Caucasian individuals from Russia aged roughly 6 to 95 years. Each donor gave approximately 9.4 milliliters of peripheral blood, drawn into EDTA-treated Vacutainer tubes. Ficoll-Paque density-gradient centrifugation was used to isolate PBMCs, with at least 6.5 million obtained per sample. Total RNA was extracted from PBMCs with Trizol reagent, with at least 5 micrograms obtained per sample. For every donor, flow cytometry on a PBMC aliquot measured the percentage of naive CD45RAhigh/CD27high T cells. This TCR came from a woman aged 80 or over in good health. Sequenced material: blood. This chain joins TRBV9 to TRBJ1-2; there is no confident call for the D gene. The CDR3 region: CASSLESGGYGYTV. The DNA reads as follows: TGTGCCAGCAGCCTGGAGTCGGGAGGCTATGGCTACACCGTC.